Following are 8 T cell receptor beta chains from one sample sequenced in a study of shared T cell receptors in the human thymus. TCRdb's table, derived via immunoSEQ multiplex PCR, lists solely in-frame clones and lacks some. Of over 350,000 clones in the sample, 95% were seen once. The sequencing input was thymocytes. The receptor source for this set is a human donor.

The J gene is TRBJ2-3, the V gene TRBV15, with 12 positions matching TRBD1. Germline CDR1 reads LNHNV; CDR2 reads YYDKDF (reference sequence). The ends lost 7 bases at V and 6 bases at J; junction bases unmatched: 11. CDR3 length: 16 amino acids. The CDR3 is CATNRGRDRGRDTQYF. As DNA, the CDR3 is TGTGCCACCAACAGGGGAAGGGACAGGGGGCGGGATACGCAGTATTTT.

The chain carries TRBV5-5 and TRBJ1-2; D not resolved. Germline loops: CDR1 SGHKS, CDR2 YYEKEE (reference sequence). CDR3 length: 15 amino acids. The V and J ends lost 0 bases and 2 bases respectively, with 11 bases between them. The CDR3 sequence is CASSLVAGVNYGYTF. As DNA, the CDR3 is TGTGCCAGCAGCTTGGTCGCGGGCGTCAACTATGGCTACACCTTC.

The rearrangement joins TRBV28 to TRBJ2-3; D gene ambiguous. This CDR3 comprises 13 residues. Trimming shortened V by 2 bases and J by 0 bases, and 3 bases separated the two germline ends. Germline V gene sequence: CDR1 MDHEN, CDR2 SYDVKM. CDR3 nucleotides: TGTGCCAGCAGTTTACAGAGCACAGATACGCAGTATTTT. It yields the protein CASSLQSTDTQYF.

This clone was counted only a few times. The chain links TRBV5-5 to TRBJ1-1; no clear D gene. This CDR3 region has 13 residues. Germline loops: CDR1 SGHKS, CDR2 YYEKEE (reference sequence). V lost 2 bases and J lost 1, with 6 bases in between. CDR3 sequence reads: CASSFTENTEAFF. The CDR3 region has the DNA TGTGCCAGCAGCTTTACGGAGAACACTGAAGCTTTCTTT.

The chain recombines TRBV6-1 with TRBJ2-3, with TRBD2 identical over 10 bases. J gave up 0 bases and V 4 bases, and 10 bases lay outside the gene matches. The CDR3 extends over 18 amino acids. CDR1 is MNHNS, CDR2 SASEGT, per germline. The CDR3 spells CASSGGAGGPTSTDTQYF. CDR3 sequence (DNA): TGTGCCAGCAGTGGAGGAGCGGGAGGGCCAACTAGCACAGATACGCAGTATTTT.

The CDR3 DNA reads as TGTGCCAGCAGTTCCCGCCCTTGGCGCGGCGGGGGCGGCGGGAGGGTCCACGAGCAGTACTTC. Amino acids: CASSSRPWRGGGGGRVHEQYF. The J gene is TRBJ2-7, the V gene TRBV28; TRBD2 matches at 9 bases. CDR1 MDHEN and CDR2 SYDVKM come from the germline V gene. V dropped 4 bases and J dropped 5; count of bases not matched to a gene: 27. This CDR3 has 21 residues.

This chain connects TRBV10-3 to TRBJ2-4; maybe TRBD2 (6 bases). Germline CDR1 is ENHRY and CDR2 is SYGVKD. CDR3 length equals 16 residues. The V end lost 0 bases, the J end lost 0 bases, and 9 bases lay between the germline ends. For the CDR3, the DNA is TGTGCCATCAGTGAGTCGGTAGCGGTAGCCAAAAACATTCAGTACTTC. Translating it yields CAISESVAVAKNIQYF.

V usage is TRBV6-4 and J usage is TRBJ2-2, with 14 bases lining up with TRBD2. There are 18 residues in the CDR3. Losses at the gene ends were 0 bases for V and 4 bases for J; bases not matched to a gene: 4. CDR1 MRHNA and CDR2 SNTAGT come from the germline V gene. DNA for the CDR3: TGTGCCAGCAGTGACTCGAAGGGACTAGCGGGAGCCACCGGGGAGCTGTTTTTT. It specifies CASSDSKGLAGATGELFF.